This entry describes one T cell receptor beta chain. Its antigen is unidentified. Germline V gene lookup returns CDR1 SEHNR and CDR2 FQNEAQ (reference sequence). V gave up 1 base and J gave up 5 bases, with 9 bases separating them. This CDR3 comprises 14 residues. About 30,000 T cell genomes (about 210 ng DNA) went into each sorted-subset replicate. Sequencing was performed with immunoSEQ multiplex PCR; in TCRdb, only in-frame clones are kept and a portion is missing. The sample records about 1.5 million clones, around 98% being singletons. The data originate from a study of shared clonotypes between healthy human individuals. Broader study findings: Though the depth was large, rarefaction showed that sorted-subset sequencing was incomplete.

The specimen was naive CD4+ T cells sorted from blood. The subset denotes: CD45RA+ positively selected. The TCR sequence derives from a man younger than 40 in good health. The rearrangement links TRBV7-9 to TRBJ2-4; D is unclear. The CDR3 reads CASSLDSRENIQYF. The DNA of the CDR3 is TGTGCCAGCAGCTTAGATTCGAGAGAAAACATTCAGTACTTC.